The next 14 T cell receptor beta chains were all read from a single sample in a study of cytomegalovirus exposure and HLA in healthy donors. Generated by immunoSEQ multiplex PCR, the TCRdb table keeps only in-frame clones and is missing some. The table includes approximately 160,000 clones, 75% to 90% detected once. Sequences were obtained from PBMCs. These receptors all come from a woman under 30 in good health and CMV-seronegative.

J is TRBJ2-2 and V is TRBV5-4; 13 bases are a match to TRBD2. The CDR3 has 16 residues. V lost 0 bases to trimming and J lost 6 bases; unmatched junction nucleotides: 2. CDR1 is SGHNT and CDR2 is YYREEE in the germline V gene (reference sequence). The CDR3 region has the DNA TGTGCCAGCAGCTTGGAGACTAGCGGGGGGTCCGGGGAGCTGTTTTTT. This translates into CASSLETSGGSGELFF.

V usage is TRBV9 and J usage is TRBJ2-3; D is unclear. Trimming left V 1 base short and J 6 bases short, with 15 bases between. In germline, CDR1 is SGDLS, CDR2 YYNGEE. The CDR3 totals 15 residues. CDR3 residues: CASSVTIRGSDTQYF. DNA for the CDR3: TGTGCCAGCAGCGTAACGATCCGCGGCTCGGATACGCAGTATTTT.

About this clone itself: Germline is not matched at one junction end, which may reflect a read error. V and J are TRBV5-1 and TRBJ2-7, with 9 bases that match TRBD1. CDR1 is SGHRS, CDR2 YFSETQ, per germline. This CDR3 has 12 residues. The CDR3 region has the DNA TGCGCCAGCAGCCCGGACAGGGGTATCTCTGACTTC. Its protein product is CASSPDRGISDF. The whole variable domain, filled in from reference TRBV5-1 and TRBJ2-7, reads KAGVTQTPRYLIKTRGQQVTLSCSPISGHRSVSWYQQTPGQGLQFLFEYFSETQRNKGNFPGRFSGRQFSNSRSEMNVSTLELGDSALYLCASSPDRGISDFGPGTRLTVT.

This chain connects TRBV25-1 to TRBJ2-1; 7 positions agree with TRBD1. CDR1 and CDR2 from the germline V gene are MGHDK and SYGVNS. This CDR3 has 15 amino acids. The junction had 10 bases not matched to a gene; V was cut back by 10 bases and J by 1 base. CDR3 sequence reads: CATEKGGASYNEQFF. In DNA, the CDR3 is TGTGCCACCGAAAAAGGGGGCGCGTCCTACAATGAGCAGTTCTTC.

This chain links TRBV5-4 with TRBJ1-2; 10 bases match TRBD1. CDR1 SGHNT and CDR2 YYREEE come from the germline V gene (reference sequence). This CDR3 is 13 amino acids long. J was trimmed by 2 bases and V by 9 bases; bases with no gene match: 4. CDR3 bases: TGTGCCACCCGGGGACAGGGGAACTATGGCTACACCTTC. This translates into CATRGQGNYGYTF.

The chain couples TRBV19 to TRBJ1-1; possibly TRBD1 for D (6 bases). Trimming shortened V by 6 bases and J by 2 bases, and 13 bases separated the two germline ends. Germline CDR1 is LNHDA and CDR2 is SQIVND (reference sequence). The CDR3 has 14 amino acids. CDR3 region: CASSRQGINTEAFF. The CDR3 DNA reads as TGTGCCAGTAGCCGGCAGGGGATTAACACTGAAGCTTTCTTT.

This chain connects TRBV9 to TRBJ2-5; the match to TRBD2 covers 7 bases. With V trimmed by 5 bases and J by 0 bases, 7 bases remained unmatched. CDR3 length: 15 amino acids. CDR1 and CDR2 (germline): SGDLS, YYNGEE. CDR3 in amino acids: CASSSREANQETQYF. The CDR3 nucleotides are TGTGCCAGCAGTTCCCGGGAGGCAAACCAAGAGACCCAGTACTTC.

In its sample, this clone was seen a few times. The J gene is TRBJ1-6, the V gene TRBV7-9; D is undetermined. The CDR3 is 13 residues long. Germline CDR1 is SEHNR and CDR2 is FQNEAQ (reference sequence). V dropped 2 bases and J dropped 8 bases, with 7 bases sitting between them. The CDR3 reads CASSLIADSPLHF. CDR3 in DNA: TGTGCCAGCAGCTTAATAGCGGATTCACCCCTCCACTTT.

The rearrangement links TRBV9 to TRBJ1-2, with TRBD1 as a possible D gene (6 bases). Germline V CDR1 and CDR2: SGDLS, YYNGEE. V shed 4 bases and J shed 4 bases, with 11 bases lying between them. The CDR3 loop spans 13 amino acids. CDR3 bases: TGTGCCAGCAGCAACCCGGACAGCTATGGCTACACCTTC. This sequence encodes CASSNPDSYGYTF.

In regard to this clone: Sequence at one end of the junction differs from germline and may be a read error. The V call is TRBV5-4, the J call TRBJ2-1; 8 bases fit TRBD1. The CDR3 is 12 amino acids. Per germline, CDR1 SGHNT and CDR2 YYREEE (reference sequence). The DNA of the CDR3 is TGTGCCAGCAGCACTGAGGACAGGGAGAGGATCTTC. Translating gives CASSTEDRERIF.

In nucleotides, the CDR3 is TGTGCCAGCAGCCAACCCGACTCAACTAGAGAGCAGTACTTC. It codes for CASSQPDSTREQYF. The chain recombines TRBV27 with TRBJ2-7; the D gene is possibly TRBD2 (5 bases). Trimming removed 6 bases from V and 7 bases from J, with 19 bases in between. CDR1 is MNHEY, CDR2 SMNVEV, per germline (reference sequence). The CDR3 covers 14 residues.

The J gene is TRBJ1-2, the V gene TRBV11-2, with D perhaps matching TRBD1 (6 bases). The V gene lost 0 bases and the J gene lost 5 bases, with 13 bases spanning the gap. CDR3 length equals 15 residues. Per the germline V gene, CDR1 is SGHAT and CDR2 is FQNNGV. CDR3 DNA: TGTGCCAGCAGCTTAGACCTTAGGACAGCATATGGCTACACCTTC. Translating it yields CASSLDLRTAYGYTF.

The chain recombines TRBV9 with TRBJ1-2; D uncertain. Germline CDR1 reads SGDLS; CDR2 reads YYNGEE. The CDR3 has 13 residues. V lost 0 bases, J lost 1 base, and 4 bases lay in between. In DNA, the CDR3 is TGTGCCAGCAGCGTAGACGGTAACTATGGCTACACCTTC. Translating gives CASSVDGNYGYTF. Filled out from reference TRBV9 and TRBJ1-2, the complete variable domain reads DSGVTQTPKHLITATGQRVTLRCSPRSGDLSVYWYQQSLDQGLQFLIQYYNGEERAKGNILERFSAQQFPDLHSELNLSSLELGDSALYFCASSVDGNYGYTFGSGTRLTVV.

This chain links TRBV18 with TRBJ2-7, with 7 nucleotides matching TRBD2. Germline values: CDR1 KGHSH, CDR2 LQKENI. V gave up 0 bases and J gave up 3 bases; unmatched junction bases: 23. The CDR3 spans 21 residues. CDR3 DNA: TGTGCCAGCTCACCACCCACCCGGGGGGTAGCTCCTATACAGTCGGGCTACGAGCAGTACTTC. Its translation: CASSPPTRGVAPIQSGYEQYF.